The sequence of this T cell receptor (beta chain) was determined in a study of CD8 T cells in Susac syndrome. Reverse transcription used roughly 0.45 to 1 ug RNA and random hexamers. TCRdb passed the immunoSEQ multiplex PCR reads through MiXCR, listing each CDR3 protein once. The data hold around 200,000 distinct CDR3 sequences, with just under 95% observed a single time. As for this clonotype: Its target is unknown. One junction end does not reproduce the germline sequence, and a read error may be involved.

The length of the CDR3 is 11 residues. Germline V gene sequence: CDR1 SNHLY, CDR2 FYNNEI. General study findings and limits: The CD4+ T cell repertoires in Susac syndrome were not clonally expanded.

The diagnostic criteria were recently defined, and patients with Susac syndrome met them for definite or probable disease. Both CD4+ and CD8+ T cells were negatively isolated, and TEMRA cells underwent FACS enrichment. The chain has TRBV2 and TRBJ1-2, with TRBD1 as a possible D gene (5 bases). The TCR originated in a human donor with Susac syndrome. What was sequenced was CD4+ T cells from PBMCs. The CDR3 bases are TGTGCCAGCTACGGGGGATCTAAAGCAACTTTC. Residues: CASYGGSKATF.